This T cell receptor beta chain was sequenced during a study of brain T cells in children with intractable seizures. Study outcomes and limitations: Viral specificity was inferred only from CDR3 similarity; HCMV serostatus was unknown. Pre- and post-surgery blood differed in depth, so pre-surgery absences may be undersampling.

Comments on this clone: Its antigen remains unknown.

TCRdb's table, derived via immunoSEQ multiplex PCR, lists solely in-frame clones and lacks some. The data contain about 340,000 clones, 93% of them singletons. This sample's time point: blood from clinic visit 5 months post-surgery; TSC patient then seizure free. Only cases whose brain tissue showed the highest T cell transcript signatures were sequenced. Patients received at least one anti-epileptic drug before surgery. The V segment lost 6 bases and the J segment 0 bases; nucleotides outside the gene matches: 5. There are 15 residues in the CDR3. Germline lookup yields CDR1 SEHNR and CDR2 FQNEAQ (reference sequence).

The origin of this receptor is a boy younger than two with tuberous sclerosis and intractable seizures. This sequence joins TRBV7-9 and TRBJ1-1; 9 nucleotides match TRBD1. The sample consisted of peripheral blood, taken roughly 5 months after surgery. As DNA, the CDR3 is TGTGCCAGCAGTCCCGGGACAGGGATGAACACTGAAGCTTTCTTT. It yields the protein CASSPGTGMNTEAFF.